This entry lists 31 T cell receptor beta chains sequenced from one sample in a study of T cells after yellow fever vaccination. TCRdb redid the calling of the 5' RACE reads with MiXCR, one entry per CDR3 protein. The sample carries approximately 150,000 distinct CDR3 sequences, about 7.7% recorded once. Material: CD4+ T cells sorted from PBMCs, obtained 5 days after the yellow fever booster vaccination. The receptor source for this set is a man aged 25-40 years who received the YFV17D yellow fever vaccine.

In regard to this clonotype: This clone may be a read error of a much larger clone one base away. This chain connects TRBV12-3 or TRBV12-4 to TRBJ2-1; 7 nucleotides match TRBD2. This CDR3 contains 14 residues. The CDR3 DNA sequence: TGTGCCAGCGGTTTCTACGGGGAGGGCTATGAGCAGTTCTTC. Translation: CASGFYGEGYEQFF.

This clonotype showed up just a few times. V usage is TRBV20-1 and J usage is TRBJ1-1; TRBD1 might be the D (6 bases). The CDR3 has 14 amino acids. Germline loops: CDR1 DFQATT, CDR2 SNEGSKA (reference sequence). V lost 5 bases and J lost 3, with 16 bases in between. The CDR3 loop reads CSARVGGRDTEAFF. CDR3 nucleotides: TGCAGTGCTCGGGTGGGGGGCCGGGACACTGAAGCTTTCTTT.

This clonotype was found many times. This chain connects TRBV6-2 or TRBV6-3 to TRBJ2-1; 7 bases align to TRBD2. The V and J ends lost 2 bases and 7 bases, in that order; junction bases with no gene match: 11. The CDR3 totals 16 residues. Germline V lookup: CDR1 MNHEY, CDR2 SVGEGT. The CDR3 loop is CASSYGFRGEVNEQFF. In DNA, the CDR3 is TGTGCCAGCAGTTACGGGTTTCGGGGGGAGGTGAATGAGCAGTTCTTC.

This clonotype was counted many times. The chain recombines TRBV20-1 with TRBJ2-5; TRBD1 or TRBD2 may be the D gene (5 bases each). V dropped 2 bases and J dropped 4 bases, with 23 bases sitting between them. CDR1 is DFQATT and CDR2 is SNEGSKA in the germline V gene (reference sequence). This CDR3 contains 17 residues. The CDR3 DNA sequence: TGCAGTGCTAGAAGTCCGGCTGGAAGCGCGAGGGGAGAGACCCAGTACTTC. Amino acids: CSARSPAGSARGETQYF.

Comments on this clonotype: A much more abundant neighbour one base away suggests this may be a read error. This chain links TRBV4-3 with TRBJ2-7; D might be TRBD1 (7 bases). Germline assignment: CDR1 LGHNA and CDR2 YSLEER. This CDR3 region has 16 residues. The CDR3, as DNA: TGCGTCAGCAGCCAGTTCCCAGGGGGGAGCTCCTACGAGCAGTACTTC. Translation: CVSSQFPGGSSYEQYF.

This clonotype was observed at least ten times. The chain links TRBV7-9 to TRBJ1-5; D is undetermined. The CDR3 covers 15 residues. V was trimmed by 4 bases and J by 0 bases, leaving 10 bases between them. Per the germline V gene, CDR1 is SEHNR and CDR2 is FQNEAQ (reference sequence). CDR3 loop: CASSSSRASNQPQHF. In DNA form, the CDR3 reads TGTGCCAGCAGCTCCTCCCGGGCTAGCAATCAGCCCCAGCATTTT.

This clonotype was detected ten times or more. The rearrangement links TRBV11-2 to TRBJ2-3, with D possibly being TRBD1 or TRBD2 (6 bases each). The CDR3 covers 20 residues. Germline CDR1 is SGHAT and CDR2 is FQNNGV. V was cut by 4 bases and J by 0 bases, with 26 bases left in between. The CDR3 loop is CASSSRGVQWGGTSTDTQYF. As DNA, the CDR3 is TGTGCCAGCAGCTCGAGGGGGGTTCAGTGGGGTGGGACAAGCACAGATACGCAGTATTTT.

The table lists this clonotype with many counts. V gene TRBV12-3 or TRBV12-4 combines with J gene TRBJ2-7; 9 bases align to TRBD1. J lost 3 bases, V lost 4 bases, and 4 bases had no gene match. CDR3 length: 14 residues. The CDR3 sequence is CASSSPGQGYEQYF. DNA for the CDR3: TGTGCCAGCAGTTCGCCGGGACAGGGCTACGAGCAGTACTTC.

This clonotype has a count of ten or more. The chain joins TRBV7-2 to TRBJ2-5; either TRBD1 or TRBD2 may fit D (5 bases each). V lost 1 base to trimming and J lost 9 bases, with 12 bases between them. Germline assignment: CDR1 SGHTA and CDR2 FQGNSA. This CDR3 is built from 13 residues. As DNA, the CDR3 is TGTGCCAGCAGCTTAGAAGTTGGGGGAGCCCAGTACTTC. As protein: CASSLEVGGAQYF.

The chain couples TRBV30 to TRBJ2-7, with TRBD2 as a possible D gene (6 bases). The germline V and J ends were trimmed by 7 bases and 1 base, with 11 bases remaining between them. CDR3 size: 12 residues. CDR1 GTSNPN and CDR2 SVGIG come from the germline V gene (reference sequence). CDR3 nucleotide sequence: TGTGCCTCGGGACTCCAATCCTACGAGCAGTACTTC. This gives the protein CASGLQSYEQYF.

This clonotype has at least ten counts. This chain connects TRBV7-2 to TRBJ2-4; D may be TRBD1 or TRBD2 (6 bases each). Germline lookup yields CDR1 SGHTA and CDR2 FQGNSA. This CDR3 contains 15 residues. V lost 5 bases and J 4 bases, leaving 15 bases between the germline ends. The CDR3 nucleotides read TGTGCCAGCAGCCCGGAGGGGGTCGGGAAAAACATTCAGTACTTC. Its translation: CASSPEGVGKNIQYF. The full variable domain, in which reference TRBV7-2 and TRBJ2-4 provide the parts outside the CDR3, is GAGVSQSPSNKVTEKGKDVELRCDPISGHTALYWYRQSLGQGLEFLIYFQGNSAPDKSGLPSDRFSAERTGGSVSTLTIQRTQQEDSAVYLCASSPEGVGKNIQYFGAGTRLSVL.

Ten or more counts support this clonotype. V and J are TRBV20-1 and TRBJ2-7; no definite D call. Germline V gene sequence: CDR1 DFQATT, CDR2 SNEGSKA (reference sequence). The CDR3 is 13 amino acids. V was pared by 3 bases and J by 0 bases, with 9 bases between. CDR3 sequence reads: CSASGRSSYEQYF. The CDR3 coding sequence is TGCAGTGCTAGCGGCCGATCCTCCTACGAGCAGTACTTC.

This clonotype was counted many times. The chain recombines TRBV5-5 with TRBJ2-3; 11 bases are shared with TRBD1. Looked up from germline, CDR1 is SGHKS and CDR2 is YYEKEE (reference sequence). This CDR3 comprises 15 residues. Germline trimming cut 4 bases from V and 8 bases from J; bases unmatched to any gene: 9. The CDR3 spells CASSARTGGEFTQYF. CDR3 in DNA: TGTGCCAGCAGCGCCAGGACAGGGGGCGAGTTTACGCAGTATTTT.

This clonotype was detected many times. The rearrangement joins TRBV5-1 to TRBJ2-7; 11 nucleotides agree with TRBD2. J gave up 0 bases and V 2 bases, and 10 bases lay outside the gene matches. Per the germline V gene, CDR1 is SGHRS and CDR2 is YFSETQ. The CDR3 runs 18 residues. The CDR3 DNA reads as TGCGCCAGCAGCTTCGGGACTAGCGGAAGAACTAGCTCCTACGAGCAGTACTTC. Translating gives CASSFGTSGRTSSYEQYF.

This clonotype showed up just a few times. This chain connects TRBV29-1 to TRBJ1-2, with unresolved D. The V end was cut by 2 bases, the J end by 0 bases, with 25 bases between. CDR3 length: 19 amino acids. CDR1 is SQVTM and CDR2 is ANQGSEA in the germline V gene. DNA of the CDR3: TGCAGCGTTGAACCAATCCCTCGTTATAATGAACAGCCTAACTATGGCTACACCTTC. Amino acid sequence: CSVEPIPRYNEQPNYGYTF.

This sequence joins TRBV29-1 and TRBJ2-7, with D tentatively TRBD1 (6 bases). Trimming took off 4 bases at V and 5 bases at J, with 21 bases between the two ends. The CDR3 runs 15 residues. Per the germline V gene, CDR1 is SQVTM and CDR2 is ANQGSEA. The CDR3 reads CSVVGVQGLGDEQYF. Here the CDR3 DNA reads TGCAGCGTTGTAGGTGTACAGGGCCTGGGGGACGAGCAGTACTTC.

This clonotype was recorded at least ten times. V usage is TRBV6-5 and J usage is TRBJ2-7; D unclear. Trimming took off 0 bases at V and 0 bases at J, with 9 bases between the two ends. Per germline, CDR1 MNHEY and CDR2 SVGAGI. This CDR3 contains 15 residues. The CDR3 nucleotides read TGTGCCAGCAGTTACTCGCTGGGCGGCTCCTACGAGCAGTACTTC. This gives the protein CASSYSLGGSYEQYF.

There are many counts of this clonotype. The V gene is TRBV29-1, the J gene TRBJ2-1; D not resolved. The CDR3 runs to 12 residues. Between the trimmed V and J ends, which lost 6 bases and 7 bases, there was a span of 13 bases. The germline gives CDR1 SQVTM, CDR2 ANQGSEA. CDR3 residues: CSVESSRNEQFF. The CDR3 bases are TGCAGCGTGGAGAGTTCCAGGAATGAGCAGTTCTTC.

This clonotype was seen at least ten times. CDR3 sequence (DNA): TGCGCCAGCAGCTGGGGGGGGACTAGCGGGATGATTGAGCAGTTCTTC. Translating it yields CASSWGGTSGMIEQFF. The J gene is TRBJ2-1, the V gene TRBV5-1, with 13 bases matching TRBD2. V lost 3 bases and J lost 9; bases outside the gene matches: 9. This CDR3 has 16 residues. CDR1 and CDR2 (germline): SGHRS, YFSETQ.

The CDR3 coding sequence is TGTGCCAGCAGCCAAGAGGGACTAGCGGGAATCTCTGGGGCCAACGTCCTGACTTTC. Protein: CASSQEGLAGISGANVLTF. This chain uses TRBV4-2 with TRBJ2-6, with TRBD2 matching 13 bases. The germline CDR1 and CDR2 sequences are LGHNA and YNFKEQ. This CDR3 comprises 19 residues. The J segment lost 0 bases and the V segment lost 0 bases, leaving 2 bases of the junction unmatched.

This clonotype was seen ten or more times. The chain employs TRBV5-5 and TRBJ2-4; a possible D gene is TRBD1 (5 bases). Germline CDR1 is SGHKS and CDR2 is YYEKEE (reference sequence). V gave up 0 bases and J gave up 5 bases, with 9 bases separating them. The CDR3 consists of 14 residues. The CDR3 DNA reads as TGTGCCAGCAGCTTGGGTGGGGCACAAAACATTCAGTACTTC. It translates to CASSLGGAQNIQYF.

This clonotype was recorded at least ten times. The chain joins TRBV11-2 to TRBJ2-3; tentative D call: TRBD2 (6 bases). Germline V gene lookup returns CDR1 SGHAT and CDR2 FQNNGV. V was shortened by 3 bases and J by 5 bases, with 12 bases between the two germline ends. This CDR3 region has 14 residues. DNA for the CDR3: TGTGCCAGCAGCTTGATGCCCGGGGGAGATACGCAGTATTTT. Translation: CASSLMPGGDTQYF.

This clonotype was counted many times. The chain combines TRBV19 with TRBJ2-7, with TRBD1 matching over 7 bases. CDR1 and CDR2 from the germline V gene are LNHDA and SQIVND (reference sequence). The V segment lost 4 bases and the J segment 0 bases; nucleotides outside the gene matches: 6. CDR3 length: 15 amino acids. In DNA, the CDR3 is TGTGCCAGTAGTACCAACCGGGACAGCTCCTACGAGCAGTACTTC. Residues: CASSTNRDSSYEQYF.

This clonotype was seen a few times. The rearrangement joins TRBV27 to TRBJ2-7; tentatively, D is TRBD1 (6 bases). With 6 bases removed from V and 4 bases from J, the gap between germline ends came to 13 bases. The V gene's germline CDR1 is MNHEY and CDR2 SMNVEV (reference sequence). The CDR3 is made up of 13 amino acids. DNA of the CDR3: TGTGCCAGCAGAGCAGGGGAGAGTTACGAGCAGTACTTC. Its protein product is CASRAGESYEQYF.

This clonotype was seen ten or more times. This chain joins TRBV3-1 and TRBJ2-3; TRBD2 agrees at 10 bases. CDR1 is LGHDT, CDR2 YNNKEL, per germline (reference sequence). Trimming took 1 base from V and 5 from J; bases not matched to a gene: 6. CDR3 length equals 16 residues. The CDR3 here is CASSQVTSGFRDTQYF. In nucleotides, the CDR3 is TGTGCCAGCAGCCAAGTGACTAGCGGGTTTCGAGATACGCAGTATTTT.

In its sample, this clonotype was seen many times. The V call is TRBV23-1, the J call TRBJ2-5; the D call may be TRBD1 or TRBD2 (5 bases each). TRBV23-1 is placed among ORFs of uncertain function. The CDR3 has 14 amino acids. In nucleotides, the CDR3 is TGCGTCAACCAGGCAGGGAAGGGGACAGAGACCCAGTACTTC. As protein: CVNQAGKGTETQYF.

This clonotype was picked up many times. J is TRBJ2-1 and V is TRBV20-1, with 9 bases lining up with TRBD2. The V gene's germline CDR1 is DFQATT and CDR2 SNEGSKA (reference sequence). The CDR3 has 13 residues. V dropped 4 bases and J dropped 7; count of bases not matched to a gene: 5. This CDR3 reads CSAIRAGGNEQFF. In DNA, the CDR3 is TGCAGTGCTATCAGGGCGGGGGGGAATGAGCAGTTCTTC.

This clonotype was seen ten or more times. The genes are TRBV27 and TRBJ2-7; D might be TRBD2 (6 bases). V lost 6 bases and J 4 bases, leaving 13 bases between the germline ends. The CDR3 has 13 residues. From germline, CDR1 is MNHEY and CDR2 SMNVEV (reference sequence). CDR3 in DNA: TGTGCCAGCAGCCCTACTAGCACGTACGAGCAGTACTTC. Amino acids: CASSPTSTYEQYF.

This clonotype appeared a few times. The chain links TRBV29-1 to TRBJ2-1; no definite D call. Trimming took 8 bases from V and 4 from J, leaving 6 bases between them. Germline V gene data show CDR1 as SQVTM and CDR2 as ANQGSEA. The CDR3 is 10 amino acids. The CDR3 nucleotides are TGCAGCTCCCGGTACAATGAGCAGTTCTTC. Protein sequence: CSSRYNEQFF.

This clonotype was counted ten times or more. The rearrangement joins TRBV12-3 or TRBV12-4 to TRBJ2-1; 7 bases agree with TRBD1. Losses at the gene ends were 2 bases for V and 1 base for J; bases not matched to a gene: 5. The CDR3 totals 16 residues. CDR3 in amino acids: CASSLSEGASYNEQFF. DNA of the CDR3: TGTGCCAGCAGTTTAAGCGAGGGGGCGTCCTACAATGAGCAGTTCTTC.

This clonotype appeared a few times. The rearrangement uses TRBV5-4 and TRBJ2-2; D is perhaps TRBD2 (6 bases). The CDR3 extends over 14 amino acids. Germline V CDR1 and CDR2: SGHNT, YYREEE (reference sequence). Trimming took 4 bases from V and 5 from J, leaving 12 bases between them. Written as DNA, the CDR3 is TGTGCCAGCAGCACTGGAGGGAGGACCGGGGAGCTGTTTTTT. Translating it yields CASSTGGRTGELFF.